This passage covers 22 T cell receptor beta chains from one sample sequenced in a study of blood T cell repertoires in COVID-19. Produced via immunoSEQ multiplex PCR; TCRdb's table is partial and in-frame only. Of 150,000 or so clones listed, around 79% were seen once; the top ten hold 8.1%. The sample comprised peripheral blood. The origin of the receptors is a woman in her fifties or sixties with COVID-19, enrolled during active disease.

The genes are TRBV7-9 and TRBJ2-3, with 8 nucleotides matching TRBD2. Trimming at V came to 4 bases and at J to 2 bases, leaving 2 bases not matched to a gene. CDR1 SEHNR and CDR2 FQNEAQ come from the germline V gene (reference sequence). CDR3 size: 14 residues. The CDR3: CASSSSGLTDTQYF. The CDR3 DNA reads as TGTGCCAGCAGCTCTAGCGGGCTCACAGATACGCAGTATTTT.

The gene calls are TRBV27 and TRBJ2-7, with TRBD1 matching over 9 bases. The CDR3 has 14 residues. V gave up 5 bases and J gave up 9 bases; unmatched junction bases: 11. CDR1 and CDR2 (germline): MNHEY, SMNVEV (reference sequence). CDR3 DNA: TGTGCCAGCAGTACGGGACAGGGACTCTATGGGCAGTACTTC. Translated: CASSTGQGLYGQYF.

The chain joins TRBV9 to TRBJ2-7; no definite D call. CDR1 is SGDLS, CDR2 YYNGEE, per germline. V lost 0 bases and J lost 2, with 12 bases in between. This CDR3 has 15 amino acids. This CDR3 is CASSVDYSVTYEQYF. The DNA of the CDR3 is TGTGCCAGCAGCGTAGATTACAGTGTAACCTACGAGCAGTACTTC.

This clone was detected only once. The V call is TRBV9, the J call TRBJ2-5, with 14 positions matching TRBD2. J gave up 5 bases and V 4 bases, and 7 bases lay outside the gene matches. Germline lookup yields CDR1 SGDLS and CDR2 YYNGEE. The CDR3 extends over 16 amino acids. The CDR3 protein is CASSPQGLAGVETQYF. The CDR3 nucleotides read TGTGCCAGCAGCCCCCAGGGACTAGCGGGAGTGGAGACCCAGTACTTC. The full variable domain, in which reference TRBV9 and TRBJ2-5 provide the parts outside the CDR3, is DSGVTQTPKHLITATGQRVTLRCSPRSGDLSVYWYQQSLDQGLQFLIQYYNGEERAKGNILERFSAQQFPDLHSELNLSSLELGDSALYFCASSPQGLAGVETQYFGPGTRLLVL.

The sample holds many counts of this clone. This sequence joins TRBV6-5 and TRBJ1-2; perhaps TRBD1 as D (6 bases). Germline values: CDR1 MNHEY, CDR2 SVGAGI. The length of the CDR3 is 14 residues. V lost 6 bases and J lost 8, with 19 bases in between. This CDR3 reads CASRGTLISGGYTF. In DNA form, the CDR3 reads TGTGCCAGCAGAGGGACATTAATATCGGGAGGCTACACCTTC.

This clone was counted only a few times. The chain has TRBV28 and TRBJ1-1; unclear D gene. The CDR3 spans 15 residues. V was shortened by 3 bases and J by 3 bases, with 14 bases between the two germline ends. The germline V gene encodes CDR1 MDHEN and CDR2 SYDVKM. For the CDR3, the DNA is TGTGCCAGCAGTTTCCCTCGTGGAGGGCACACTGAAGCTTTCTTT. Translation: CASSFPRGGHTEAFF.

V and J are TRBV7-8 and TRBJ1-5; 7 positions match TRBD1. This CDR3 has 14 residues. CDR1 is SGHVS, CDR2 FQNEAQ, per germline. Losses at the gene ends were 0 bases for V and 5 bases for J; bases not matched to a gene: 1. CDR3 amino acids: CASSLATGYQPQHF. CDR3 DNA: TGTGCCAGCAGCTTAGCGACAGGGTATCAGCCCCAGCATTTT. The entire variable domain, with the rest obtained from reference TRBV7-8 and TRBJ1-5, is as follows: GAGVSQSPRYKVAKRGQDVALRCDPISGHVSLFWYQQALGQGPEFLTYFQNEAQLDKSGLPSDRFFAERPEGSVSTLKIQRTQQEDSAVYLCASSLATGYQPQHFGDGTRLSIL.

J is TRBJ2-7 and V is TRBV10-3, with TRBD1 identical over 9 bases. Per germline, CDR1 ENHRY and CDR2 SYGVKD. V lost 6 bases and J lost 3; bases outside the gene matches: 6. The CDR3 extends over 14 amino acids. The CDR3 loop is CAIRPGQGIYEQYF. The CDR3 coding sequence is TGTGCCATCAGGCCGGGACAGGGTATCTACGAGCAGTACTTC.

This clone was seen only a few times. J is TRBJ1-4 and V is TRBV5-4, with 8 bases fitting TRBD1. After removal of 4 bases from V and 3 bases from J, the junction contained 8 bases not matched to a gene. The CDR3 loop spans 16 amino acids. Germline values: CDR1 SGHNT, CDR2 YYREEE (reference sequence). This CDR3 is CASSRSGTGSNEKLFF. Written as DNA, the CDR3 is TGTGCCAGCAGCCGAAGCGGGACAGGATCTAATGAAAAACTGTTTTTT.

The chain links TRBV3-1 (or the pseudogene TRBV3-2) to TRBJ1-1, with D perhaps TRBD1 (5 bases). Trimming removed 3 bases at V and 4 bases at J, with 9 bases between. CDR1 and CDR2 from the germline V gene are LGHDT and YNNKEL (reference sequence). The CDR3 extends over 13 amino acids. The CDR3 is CASSHTGGTEAFF. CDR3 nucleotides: TGTGCCAGCAGCCATACGGGGGGCACTGAAGCTTTCTTT.

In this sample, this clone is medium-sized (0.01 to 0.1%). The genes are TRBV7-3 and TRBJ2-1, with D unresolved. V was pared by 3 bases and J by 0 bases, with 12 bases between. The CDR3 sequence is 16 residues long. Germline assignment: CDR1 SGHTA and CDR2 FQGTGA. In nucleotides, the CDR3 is TGTGCCAGCAGCTTTCGTGGGCCCAGCTCCTACAATGAGCAGTTCTTC. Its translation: CASSFRGPSSYNEQFF. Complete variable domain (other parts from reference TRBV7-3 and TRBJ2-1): GAGVSQTPSNKVTEKGKYVELRCDPISGHTALYWYRQSLGQGPEFLIYFQGTGAADDSGLPNDRFFAVRPEGSVSTLKIQRTERGDSAVYLCASSFRGPSSYNEQFFGPGTRLTVL.

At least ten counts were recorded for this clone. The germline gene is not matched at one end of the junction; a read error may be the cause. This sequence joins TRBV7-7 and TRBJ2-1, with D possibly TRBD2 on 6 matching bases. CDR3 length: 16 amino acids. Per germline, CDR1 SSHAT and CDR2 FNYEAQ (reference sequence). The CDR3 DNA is TGTGCTAGCAGCTTGTCCGAGGGAGCGGGTTACAATGAGCAGTTCTTC. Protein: CASSLSEGAGYNEQFF.

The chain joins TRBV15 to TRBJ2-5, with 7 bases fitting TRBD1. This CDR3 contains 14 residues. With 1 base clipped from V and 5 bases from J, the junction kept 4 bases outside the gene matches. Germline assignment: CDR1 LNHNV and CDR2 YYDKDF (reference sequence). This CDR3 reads CATSRGGGLETQYF. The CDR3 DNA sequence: TGTGCCACCAGCAGAGGAGGGGGCTTGGAGACCCAGTACTTC.

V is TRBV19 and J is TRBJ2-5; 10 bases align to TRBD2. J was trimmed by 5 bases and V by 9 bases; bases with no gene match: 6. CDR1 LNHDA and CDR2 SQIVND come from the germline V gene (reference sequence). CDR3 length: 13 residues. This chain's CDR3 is CASQLAGTETQYF. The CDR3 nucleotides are TGTGCCAGCCAACTAGCGGGGACGGAGACCCAGTACTTC.

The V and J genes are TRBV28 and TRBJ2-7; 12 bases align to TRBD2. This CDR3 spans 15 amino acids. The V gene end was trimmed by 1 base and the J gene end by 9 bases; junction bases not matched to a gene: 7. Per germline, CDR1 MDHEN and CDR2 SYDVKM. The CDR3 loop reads CASSLYTSGRRVQYF. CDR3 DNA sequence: TGTGCCAGCAGTTTATACACTAGCGGGAGGAGGGTGCAGTACTTC.

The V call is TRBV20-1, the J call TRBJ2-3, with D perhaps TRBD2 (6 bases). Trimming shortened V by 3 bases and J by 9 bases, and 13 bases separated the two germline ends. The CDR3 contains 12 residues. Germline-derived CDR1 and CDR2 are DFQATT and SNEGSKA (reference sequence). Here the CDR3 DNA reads TGCAGTGCTAGTGAGGGGCGGGGAACGCAGTATTTT. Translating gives CSASEGRGTQYF.

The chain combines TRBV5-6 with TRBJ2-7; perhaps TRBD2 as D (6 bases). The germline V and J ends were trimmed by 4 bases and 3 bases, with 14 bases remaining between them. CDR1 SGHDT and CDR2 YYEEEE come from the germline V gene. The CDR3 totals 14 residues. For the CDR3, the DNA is TGTGCCAGCAGCCCACGGGGGTGGGTCTACGAGCAGTACTTC. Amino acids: CASSPRGWVYEQYF.

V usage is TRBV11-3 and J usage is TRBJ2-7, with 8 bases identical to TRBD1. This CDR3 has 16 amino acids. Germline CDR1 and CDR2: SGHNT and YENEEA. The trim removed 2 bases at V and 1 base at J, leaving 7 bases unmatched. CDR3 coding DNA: TGTGCCAGCAGCTTATCTCCGGGACAGGCTTCCTACGAGCAGTACGTC. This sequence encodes CASSLSPGQASYEQYV.

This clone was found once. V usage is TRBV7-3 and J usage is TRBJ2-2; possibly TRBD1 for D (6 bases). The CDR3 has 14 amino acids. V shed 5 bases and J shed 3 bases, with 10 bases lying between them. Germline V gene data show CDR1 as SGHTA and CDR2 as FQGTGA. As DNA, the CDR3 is TGTGCCAGCAGCATGGACAGTTACACCGGGGAGCTGTTTTTT. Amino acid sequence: CASSMDSYTGELFF.

The CDR3 sequence: CASSFGSGTEDEQYV. The CDR3, as DNA: TGTGCCAGCAGCTTCGGATCCGGGACAGAGGACGAGCAGTACGTC. This rearrangement joins TRBV5-8 to TRBJ2-7; 7 bases match TRBD1. The ends lost 2 bases at V and 5 bases at J; junction bases unmatched: 10. The germline V gene has CDR1 SGHTS and CDR2 YDEGEE. The CDR3 runs 15 residues.

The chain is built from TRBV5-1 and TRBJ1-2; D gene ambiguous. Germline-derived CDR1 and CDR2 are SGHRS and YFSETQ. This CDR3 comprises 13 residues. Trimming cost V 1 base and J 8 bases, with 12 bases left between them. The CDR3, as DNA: TGCGCCAGCAGCTTGAACGGTCTTAAGGGCTACACCTTC. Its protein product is CASSLNGLKGYTF.

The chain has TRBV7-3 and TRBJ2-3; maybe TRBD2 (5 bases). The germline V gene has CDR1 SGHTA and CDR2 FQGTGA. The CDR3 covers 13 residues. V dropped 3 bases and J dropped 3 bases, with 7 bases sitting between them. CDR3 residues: CASSFPGTDTQYF. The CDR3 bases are TGTGCCAGCAGCTTTCCGGGGACAGATACGCAGTATTTT.